This T cell receptor (beta chain) is from a study of cytomegalovirus exposure and HLA in healthy donors. The CDR3 is made up of 15 amino acids. CDR1 and CDR2 (germline): GTSNPN, SVGIG (reference sequence). The V end lost 4 bases, the J end lost 3 bases, and 18 bases lay between the germline ends. PCR amplification relied on 60 Vbeta primers (plus 13 Jbeta primers). The table came from immunoSEQ multiplex PCR; TCRdb's copy has only in-frame clones and leaves some out. Its listing shows some 120,000 clones. The source of this sequence is a middle-aged man in good health and CMV-seronegative. Sequencing was done on a sample of PBMCs. This chain connects TRBV30 to TRBJ1-1, with D maybe TRBD1 (6 bases). The CDR3 protein is CAWTTLPGADTEAFF. CDR3 in DNA: TGTGCCTGGACCACGCTCCCAGGGGCCGACACTGAAGCTTTCTTT.